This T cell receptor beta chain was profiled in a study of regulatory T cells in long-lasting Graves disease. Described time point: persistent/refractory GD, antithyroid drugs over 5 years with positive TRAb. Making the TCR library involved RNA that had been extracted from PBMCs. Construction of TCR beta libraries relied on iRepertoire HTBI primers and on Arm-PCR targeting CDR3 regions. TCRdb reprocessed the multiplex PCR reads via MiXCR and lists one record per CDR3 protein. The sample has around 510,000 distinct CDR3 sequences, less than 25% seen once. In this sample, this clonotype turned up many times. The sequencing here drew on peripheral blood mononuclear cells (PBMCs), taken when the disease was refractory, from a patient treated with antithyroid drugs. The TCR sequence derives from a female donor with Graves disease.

The chain's CDR3 is CASRRSGVTGFDEQYF. The DNA of the CDR3 is TGTGCCAGCAGGCGTAGCGGAGTTACTGGTTTCGACGAGCAGTACTTC. The chain employs TRBV28 and TRBJ2-7; D is perhaps TRBD2 (6 bases). The V end was cut by 6 bases, the J end by 5 bases, with 23 bases between. The CDR3 consists of 16 residues. Germline CDR1 is MDHEN and CDR2 is SYDVKM.